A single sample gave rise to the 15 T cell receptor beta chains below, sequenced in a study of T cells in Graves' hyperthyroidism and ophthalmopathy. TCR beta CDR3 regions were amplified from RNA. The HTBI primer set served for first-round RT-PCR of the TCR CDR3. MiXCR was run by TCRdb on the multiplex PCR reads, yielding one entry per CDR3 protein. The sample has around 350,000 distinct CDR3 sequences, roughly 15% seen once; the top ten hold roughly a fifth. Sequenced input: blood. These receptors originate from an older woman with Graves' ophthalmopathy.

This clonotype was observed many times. The CDR3 nucleotides read TGTGCCAGCAGTTTAGGGGCAGGGGGATTTGGCTACACCTTC. Amino acid sequence: CASSLGAGGFGYTF. The rearrangement links TRBV28 to TRBJ1-2, with 7 bases lining up with TRBD1. Trimming cost V 2 bases and J 7 bases; bases outside gene matches: 7. The CDR3 consists of 14 residues. Germline loops: CDR1 MDHEN, CDR2 SYDVKM.

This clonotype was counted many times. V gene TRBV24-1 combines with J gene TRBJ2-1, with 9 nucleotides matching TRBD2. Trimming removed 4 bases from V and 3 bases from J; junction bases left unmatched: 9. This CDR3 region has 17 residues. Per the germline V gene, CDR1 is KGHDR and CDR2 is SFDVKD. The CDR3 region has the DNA TGTGCCACCAGTGACCCCAAGGCTAGCGGGATCTACAATGAGCAGTTCTTC. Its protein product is CATSDPKASGIYNEQFF.

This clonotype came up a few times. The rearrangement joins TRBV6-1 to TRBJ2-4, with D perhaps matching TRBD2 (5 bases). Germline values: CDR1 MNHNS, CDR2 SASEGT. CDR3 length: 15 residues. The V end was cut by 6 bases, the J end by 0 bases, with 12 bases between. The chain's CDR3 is CASSEGEIAKNIQYF. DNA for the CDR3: TGTGCCAGCAGCGAGGGAGAAATAGCCAAAAACATTCAGTACTTC.

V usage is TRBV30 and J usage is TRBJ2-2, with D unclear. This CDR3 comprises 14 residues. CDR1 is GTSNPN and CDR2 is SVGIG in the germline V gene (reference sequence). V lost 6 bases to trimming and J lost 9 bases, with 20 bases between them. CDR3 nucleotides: TGTGCCTGTCCATTGAGGCAGACCAGTCGGGAGCTGTTTTTT. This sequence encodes CACPLRQTSRELFF.

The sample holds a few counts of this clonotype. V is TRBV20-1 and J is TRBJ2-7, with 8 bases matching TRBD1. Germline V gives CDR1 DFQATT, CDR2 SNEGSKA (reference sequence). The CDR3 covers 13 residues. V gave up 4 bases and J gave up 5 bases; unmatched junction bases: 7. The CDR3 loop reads CSAIRAGGDEQYF. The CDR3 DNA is TGCAGTGCTATTCGGGCAGGGGGCGACGAGCAGTACTTC.

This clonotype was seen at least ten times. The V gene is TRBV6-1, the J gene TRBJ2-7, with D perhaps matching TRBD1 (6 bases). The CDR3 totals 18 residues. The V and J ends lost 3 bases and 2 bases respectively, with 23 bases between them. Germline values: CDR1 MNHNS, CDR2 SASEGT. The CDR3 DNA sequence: TGTGCCAGCAGTGACCTCCCACCGGGTCCCTGGGGGCCCTACGAGCAGTACTTC. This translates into CASSDLPPGPWGPYEQYF.

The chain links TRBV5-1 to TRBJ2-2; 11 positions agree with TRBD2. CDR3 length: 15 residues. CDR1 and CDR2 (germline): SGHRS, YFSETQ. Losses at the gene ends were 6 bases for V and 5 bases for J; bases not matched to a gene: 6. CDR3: CASMTSGARTGELFF. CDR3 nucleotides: TGCGCCAGCATGACTAGCGGGGCCCGGACCGGGGAGCTGTTTTTT.

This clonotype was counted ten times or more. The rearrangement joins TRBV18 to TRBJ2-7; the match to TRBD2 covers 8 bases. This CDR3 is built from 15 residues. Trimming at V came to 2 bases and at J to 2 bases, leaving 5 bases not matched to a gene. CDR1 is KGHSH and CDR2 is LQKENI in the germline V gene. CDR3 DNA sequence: TGTGCCAGCTCACCAACGGGACTAGATACCTACGAGCAGTACTTC. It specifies CASSPTGLDTYEQYF.

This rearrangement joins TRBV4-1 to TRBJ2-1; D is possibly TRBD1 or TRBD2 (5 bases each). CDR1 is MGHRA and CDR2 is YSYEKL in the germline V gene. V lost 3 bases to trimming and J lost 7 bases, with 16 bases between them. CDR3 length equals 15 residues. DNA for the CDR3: TGCGCCAGCAGCCAGGGACCTAGGATCAATAATGAGCAGTTCTTC. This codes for CASSQGPRINNEQFF.

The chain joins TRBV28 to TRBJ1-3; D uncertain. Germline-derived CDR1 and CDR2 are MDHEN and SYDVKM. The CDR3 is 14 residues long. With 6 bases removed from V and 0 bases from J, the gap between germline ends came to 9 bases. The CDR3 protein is CASSTGFSGNTIYF. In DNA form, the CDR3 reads TGTGCCAGCAGCACCGGTTTCTCTGGAAACACCATATATTTT. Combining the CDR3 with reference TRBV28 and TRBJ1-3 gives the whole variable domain DVKVTQSSRYLVKRTGEKVFLECVQDMDHENMFWYRQDPGLGLRLIYFSYDVKMKEKGDIPEGYSVSREKKERFSLILESASTNQTSMYLCASSTGFSGNTIYFGEGSWLTVV.

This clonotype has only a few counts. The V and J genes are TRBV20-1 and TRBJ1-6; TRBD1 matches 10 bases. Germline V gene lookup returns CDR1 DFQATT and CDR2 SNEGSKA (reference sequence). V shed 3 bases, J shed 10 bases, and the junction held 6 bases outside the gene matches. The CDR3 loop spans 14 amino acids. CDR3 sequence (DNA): TGCAGTGCTAGGATTGACAGGGGGCCATCACCCCTCCACTTT. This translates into CSARIDRGPSPLHF.

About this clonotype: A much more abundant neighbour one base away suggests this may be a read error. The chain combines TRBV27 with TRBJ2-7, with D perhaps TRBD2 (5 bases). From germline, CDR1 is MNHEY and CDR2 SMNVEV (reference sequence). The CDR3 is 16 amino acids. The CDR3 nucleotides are TGTGCCAGCAGTGTACTAGGTGCTCGGAGTTGGAACGAGCAGCACTTC. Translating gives CASSVLGARSWNEQHF.

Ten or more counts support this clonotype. The CDR3 DNA reads TGTGCCAGCAGCTTCTATGGGCTAGCGGATCAAGAGACCCAGTACTTC. This sequence encodes CASSFYGLADQETQYF. This sequence joins TRBV5-6 and TRBJ2-5, with 7 positions matching TRBD2. The CDR3 is made up of 16 amino acids. The germline gives CDR1 SGHDT, CDR2 YYEEEE. The V gene end was trimmed by 2 bases and the J gene end by 2 bases; junction bases not matched to a gene: 9.

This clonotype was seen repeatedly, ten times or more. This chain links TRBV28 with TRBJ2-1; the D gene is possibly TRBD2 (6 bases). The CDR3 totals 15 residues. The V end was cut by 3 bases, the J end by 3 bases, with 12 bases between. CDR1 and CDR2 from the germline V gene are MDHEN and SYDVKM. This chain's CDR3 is CASSLSGTFYNEQFF. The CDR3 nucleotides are TGTGCCAGCAGTTTGTCAGGGACTTTCTACAATGAGCAGTTCTTC. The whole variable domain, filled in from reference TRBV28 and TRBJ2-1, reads DVKVTQSSRYLVKRTGEKVFLECVQDMDHENMFWYRQDPGLGLRLIYFSYDVKMKEKGDIPEGYSVSREKKERFSLILESASTNQTSMYLCASSLSGTFYNEQFFGPGTRLTVL.

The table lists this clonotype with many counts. CDR3 bases: TGTGCCAGCGTAAGCGGGGCAGGTCAGCCCCAGCATTTT. It encodes CASVSGAGQPQHF. This chain joins TRBV28 and TRBJ1-5; D possibly corresponds to TRBD1 (5 bases). With 8 bases removed from V and 6 bases from J, the gap between germline ends came to 14 bases. The germline gives CDR1 MDHEN, CDR2 SYDVKM. The CDR3 totals 13 residues.